This T cell receptor (beta chain) was identified during a study of blood T cells in healthy people across ages. Alongside a J-beta primer mix, a sample-barcoded 5' primer served in a second PCR lasting roughly 6 to 11 cycles. TCRdb passed the 5' RACE reads through MiXCR, listing each CDR3 protein once. Of about 640,000 distinct CDR3 sequences listed, under 65% are singletons. Russia was home to the donors, healthy Caucasian individuals aged roughly 6 to 95. Germline V gene lookup returns CDR1 LGHDT and CDR2 YNNKEL (reference sequence). V was pared by 3 bases and J by 1 base, with 9 bases between. This CDR3 region has 15 residues.

The sequence was obtained from a man in his 60s in good health. The sample taken for sequencing was blood. The rearrangement uses TRBV3-1 and TRBJ1-4; D is possibly TRBD1 (5 bases). This CDR3 is CASSQNQGTNEKLFF. CDR3 DNA: TGTGCCAGCAGCCAGAATCAGGGAACTAATGAAAAACTGTTTTTT.